Presented here are 28 T cell receptor beta chains from one specimen sequenced in a study of STAT5B mutations in CD4+ large granular lymphocyte leukemia. TCRdb's table, derived via immunoSEQ multiplex PCR, lists solely in-frame clones and lacks some. Among about 28,000 clones listed, more than 70% were seen once. Sequencing input: CD4+ T cells from blood buffy coats. The receptors derive from a human donor in good health.

The chain recombines TRBV5-1 with TRBJ2-3, with TRBD1 matching over 10 bases. V lost 0 bases, J lost 6 bases, and 7 bases stayed unmatched. The CDR3 loop spans 16 amino acids. The germline V gene encodes CDR1 SGHRS and CDR2 YFSETQ. The CDR3 here is CASSLATTGGADTQYF. In DNA, the CDR3 is TGCGCCAGCAGCTTGGCTACGACAGGGGGCGCGGATACGCAGTATTTT.

The chain carries TRBV2 and TRBJ1-3; 7 bases fit TRBD1. Germline V gene data show CDR1 as SNHLY and CDR2 as FYNNEI. Trimming took 2 bases from V and 2 from J; bases not matched to a gene: 0. CDR3 length equals 14 residues. CDR3 sequence (DNA): TGTGCCAGCAGTGAACAGGGGGCTGGAAACACCATATATTTT. This sequence encodes CASSEQGAGNTIYF.

In regard to this clone: The junction and the germline gene differ at one end; a read error may be behind it. The V call is TRBV7-7, the J call TRBJ2-5; 7 positions agree with TRBD1. In germline, CDR1 is SSHAT, CDR2 FNYEAQ (reference sequence). This CDR3 region has 18 residues. The DNA for the CDR3 is TGTGCTAGCAGCCTAAAACCCGACAGGGAGAGGAAACAAGAGACCCAGTACTTC. It is translated as CASSLKPDRERKQETQYF.

The V and J genes are TRBV2 and TRBJ2-1; D may be TRBD2 (6 bases). Germline CDR1 SNHLY, CDR2 FYNNEI. CDR3 length: 15 amino acids. The germline V and J ends were trimmed by 3 bases and 7 bases, with 16 bases remaining between them. The CDR3 is CASSERSGSPNEQFF. In nucleotides, the CDR3 is TGTGCCAGCAGTGAGCGGAGCGGGTCGCCAAATGAGCAGTTCTTC.

The gene calls are TRBV7-2 and TRBJ2-1; D is possibly TRBD2 (6 bases). Trimming pared 7 bases from V and 0 bases from J, leaving 10 bases between. Germline-derived CDR1 and CDR2 are SGHTA and FQGNSA. The CDR3 contains 14 residues. In DNA form, the CDR3 reads TGTGCCAGCACCGCGGGGTCCTCCTACAATGAGCAGTTCTTC. Amino acids: CASTAGSSYNEQFF.

This chain links TRBV5-4 with TRBJ2-7, with 7 bases identical to TRBD2. J was trimmed by 6 bases and V by 0 bases; bases with no gene match: 6. The CDR3 contains 14 residues. Germline CDR1 and CDR2: SGHNT and YYREEE (reference sequence). Written as DNA, the CDR3 is TGTGCCAGCAGCTTGGCGGGACTACCTCCCGAGCAGTACTTC. As protein: CASSLAGLPPEQYF.

This rearrangement joins TRBV10-3 to TRBJ2-7, with a weak D call TRBD1 (5 bases). The CDR3 runs to 14 residues. The V gene's germline CDR1 is ENHRY and CDR2 SYGVKD. The V gene lost 10 bases and the J gene lost 0 bases, with 16 bases spanning the gap. CDR3 sequence: CATLDQGLSYEQYF. CDR3 nucleotide sequence: TGTGCCACCTTGGACCAGGGCCTCTCCTACGAGCAGTACTTC.

The J gene is TRBJ1-6, the V gene TRBV6-5; D is uncertain. V lost 2 bases and J lost 5, with 7 bases in between. Germline CDR1 and CDR2: MNHEY and SVGAGI. The CDR3 consists of 14 residues. In nucleotides, the CDR3 is TGTGCCAGCAGTTACGTCAGAAATAATTCACCCCTCCACTTT. Translation: CASSYVRNNSPLHF.

This clone was recorded only once. The J gene is TRBJ1-4, the V gene TRBV9; 8 bases are a match to TRBD1. CDR1 and CDR2 (germline): SGDLS, YYNGEE. With V trimmed by 0 bases and J by 3 bases, 4 bases remained unmatched. The CDR3 length is 16 residues. For the CDR3, the DNA is TGTGCCAGCAGCGTAGATGGACAGGGCCCTAATGAAAAACTGTTTTTT. Protein product: CASSVDGQGPNEKLFF.

V gene TRBV5-1 combines with J gene TRBJ1-1, with TRBD1 identical over 8 bases. V trimming: 0 bases; J trimming: 3 bases; junction bases outside the gene matches: 13. The CDR3 loop spans 18 amino acids. CDR1 is SGHRS and CDR2 is YFSETQ in the germline V gene. Here the CDR3 reads CASSLAPLTGGRYTEAFF. The CDR3 DNA is TGCGCCAGCAGCTTGGCCCCCCTAACAGGGGGTCGTTACACTGAAGCTTTCTTT.

The V call is TRBV11-2, the J call TRBJ1-2; no firm D call. V lost 1 base and J 2 bases, leaving 8 bases between the germline ends. The CDR3 has 14 amino acids. Germline V lookup: CDR1 SGHAT, CDR2 FQNNGV. In nucleotides, the CDR3 is TGTGCCAGCAGCTTAGCAGGACCGAACTATGGCTACACCTTC. It translates to CASSLAGPNYGYTF.

V and J are TRBV11-2 and TRBJ2-7; 8 bases are a match to TRBD1. The CDR3 totals 15 residues. The V and J ends lost 0 bases and 4 bases, in that order; junction bases with no gene match: 5. Germline V gene lookup returns CDR1 SGHAT and CDR2 FQNNGV. The chain's CDR3 is CASSLEGQGIYEQYF. CDR3 nucleotide sequence: TGTGCCAGCAGCTTAGAAGGACAGGGAATTTACGAGCAGTACTTC.

The chain carries TRBV7-2 and TRBJ1-2; no definite D call. V dropped 1 base and J dropped 2 bases, with 5 bases sitting between them. From germline, CDR1 is SGHTA and CDR2 FQGNSA. The CDR3 has 13 residues. CDR3 amino acids: CASSLDGNYGYTF. The CDR3 region has the DNA TGTGCCAGCAGCTTAGACGGGAACTATGGCTACACCTTC.

The chain joins TRBV21-1 to TRBJ1-4. TRBV21-1 is labeled a pseudogene. The CDR3 runs to 17 residues. This chain's CDR3 is CASSKAGREATNEKLFF. The DNA of the CDR3 is TGTGCCAGCAGCAAAGCGGGAAGGGAGGCAACTAATGAAAAACTGTTTTTT.

The chain joins TRBV7-2 to TRBJ2-7, with D tentatively TRBD1 or TRBD2 (6 bases each). Germline CDR1 and CDR2: SGHTA and FQGNSA. There are 15 residues in the CDR3. V gave up 5 bases and J gave up 0 bases, with 14 bases separating them. CDR3 DNA sequence: TGTGCCAGCAGCCTGGGGGGACACTACTCCTACGAGCAGTACTTC. Amino acid sequence: CASSLGGHYSYEQYF.

V usage is TRBV4-2 and J usage is TRBJ2-5; TRBD2 might be the D (5 bases). There are 15 residues in the CDR3. CDR1 and CDR2 from the germline V gene are LGHNA and YNFKEQ. Between the trimmed V and J ends, which lost 3 bases and 4 bases, there was a span of 15 bases. The CDR3 protein is CASSQDPDGIETQYF. The CDR3 nucleotides read TGTGCCAGCAGCCAGGACCCAGACGGGATAGAGACCCAGTACTTC.

The chain has TRBV19 and TRBJ2-3, with 11 nucleotides matching TRBD2. The CDR3 has 15 residues. Germline CDR1 and CDR2: LNHDA and SQIVND (reference sequence). The ends lost 10 bases at V and 2 bases at J; junction bases unmatched: 8. CDR3 amino acids: CATISGRGATDTQYF. As DNA, the CDR3 is TGTGCCACCATTAGCGGGAGGGGGGCCACAGATACGCAGTATTTT.

V gene TRBV6-1 combines with J gene TRBJ2-2; possibly TRBD1 or TRBD2 for D (5 bases each). There are 13 residues in the CDR3. Germline CDR1 is MNHNS and CDR2 is SASEGT. Trimming pared 4 bases from V and 3 bases from J, leaving 6 bases between. The CDR3 DNA sequence: TGTGCCAGCAGTGGAGGGGACACCGGGGAGCTGTTTTTT. Translated: CASSGGDTGELFF.

Only a few counts were recorded for this clone. The CDR3 bases are TGTGCCAGCAGTTCCCGTCTTGGCGGACGTGGTGAAAAACTGTTTTTT. This codes for CASSSRLGGRGEKLFF. The rearrangement uses TRBV28 and TRBJ1-4; D unresolved. The CDR3 consists of 16 residues. The V end was cut by 4 bases, the J end by 7 bases, with 19 bases between. The germline V gene has CDR1 MDHEN and CDR2 SYDVKM.

The J gene is TRBJ2-3, the V gene TRBV7-2; the match to TRBD2 covers 13 bases. The germline V gene encodes CDR1 SGHTA and CDR2 FQGNSA. J was trimmed by 0 bases and V by 4 bases; bases with no gene match: 10. CDR3 length: 19 residues. The CDR3 loop is CASSSKTGTSGISTDTQYF. Here the CDR3 DNA reads TGTGCCAGCAGCTCCAAGACCGGGACTAGCGGGATCAGCACAGATACGCAGTATTTT.

The chain couples TRBV2 to TRBJ2-2; D uncertain. CDR3 length: 17 amino acids. The V gene lost 4 bases and the J gene lost 0 bases, with 15 bases spanning the gap. Germline CDR1 is SNHLY and CDR2 is FYNNEI. DNA of the CDR3: TGTGCCAGCAGTGCCCATTTGGCAGGTTCGAACACCGGGGAGCTGTTTTTT. Amino acids: CASSAHLAGSNTGELFF.

The J gene is TRBJ2-1, the V gene TRBV7-2; a possible D gene is TRBD1 (5 bases). The CDR3 totals 17 residues. V was cut by 5 bases and J by 0 bases, with 17 bases left in between. CDR1 and CDR2 (germline): SGHTA, FQGNSA. The CDR3 is CASSPHLRGSSYNEQFF. The CDR3 DNA is TGTGCCAGCAGCCCCCATTTAAGGGGCAGCTCCTACAATGAGCAGTTCTTC.

This clone has just one count. This chain connects TRBV4-3 to TRBJ1-6; tentative D call: TRBD1 (5 bases). V shed 4 bases and J shed 4 bases, with 11 bases lying between them. Looked up from germline, CDR1 is LGHNA and CDR2 is YSLEER. The length of the CDR3 is 15 residues. The CDR3 region is CASSRQDSYNSPLHF. The CDR3 DNA follows: TGCGCCAGCAGCCGACAAGACAGTTATAATTCACCCCTCCACTTT.

The V and J genes are TRBV6-6 and TRBJ1-4; 7 bases map to TRBD1. V trimming: 5 bases; J trimming: 6 bases; junction bases outside the gene matches: 9. Germline V gene lookup returns CDR1 MNHNY and CDR2 SVGAGI (reference sequence). The CDR3 extends over 15 amino acids. CDR3 nucleotides: TGTGCCAGCAGTCCCGTAGGGGGCGCTCATGAAAAACTGTTTTTT. This translates into CASSPVGGAHEKLFF.

The chain uses TRBV28 and TRBJ1-3, with D possibly TRBD1 on 5 matching bases. Germline V gene lookup returns CDR1 MDHEN and CDR2 SYDVKM. Trimming took off 5 bases at V and 2 bases at J, with 16 bases between the two ends. The CDR3 is 16 amino acids. CDR3 in DNA: TGTGCCAGCAGTCCCGGGACTCTCGTTACTGGAAACACCATATATTTT. Its protein is CASSPGTLVTGNTIYF.

V and J are TRBV6-6 and TRBJ1-5; 8 bases agree with TRBD1. Unmatched junction bases numbered 8, after V lost 6 bases and J lost 7 bases. CDR3 length: 14 amino acids. Per germline, CDR1 MNHNY and CDR2 SVGAGI (reference sequence). CDR3 amino acids: CASRPQGDWQPQHF. CDR3 in DNA: TGTGCCAGCAGACCACAGGGGGATTGGCAGCCCCAGCATTTT.

V is TRBV5-1 and J is TRBJ2-7, with 7 nucleotides matching TRBD1. Germline V gene lookup returns CDR1 SGHRS and CDR2 YFSETQ. The ends lost 7 bases at V and 2 bases at J; junction bases unmatched: 6. This CDR3 has 13 residues. DNA of the CDR3: TGCGCCAGCCATGTCGGGACAGCCTACGAGCAGTACTTC. Amino acids: CASHVGTAYEQYF.

The V gene is TRBV7-2, the J gene TRBJ2-1; 13 nucleotides agree with TRBD2. The trim removed 10 bases at V and 1 base at J, leaving 7 bases unmatched. The germline gives CDR1 SGHTA, CDR2 FQGNSA. This CDR3 spans 16 amino acids. The CDR3 sequence: CATGLAGALSYNEQFF. CDR3 DNA: TGTGCCACCGGACTAGCGGGAGCTCTGTCCTACAATGAGCAGTTCTTC.